This TCR beta chain was observed in a study of tumor and adjacent non-tumor tissue in lung cancer. The library came from three nested PCR rounds adapted from ARM-PCR protocols. TCRdb processed the multiplex PCR reads anew with MiXCR; each CDR3 protein has one entry. The sample includes roughly 67,000 distinct CDR3 sequences, about 61% of them seen just once. This sample's RNA came from whole unsorted tissue. This clonotype appeared a single time. A junction end diverges from the germline sequence, so it may reflect a read error. Germline CDR1 is SGHDT and CDR2 is YYEEEE. The CDR3 has 17 amino acids. Sequences were obtained from lung tumor tissue. The receptor was derived from a man between 45 and 60 years old with non-small cell lung cancer. This chain links TRBV5-6 with TRBJ1-1, with 7 bases matching TRBD1. This CDR3 is CTSSLENAKRGRTEAFF. CDR3 DNA sequence: TGTACCAGCAGCTTGGAAAATGCTAAGAGGGGGCGTACTGAAGCTTTCTTT.